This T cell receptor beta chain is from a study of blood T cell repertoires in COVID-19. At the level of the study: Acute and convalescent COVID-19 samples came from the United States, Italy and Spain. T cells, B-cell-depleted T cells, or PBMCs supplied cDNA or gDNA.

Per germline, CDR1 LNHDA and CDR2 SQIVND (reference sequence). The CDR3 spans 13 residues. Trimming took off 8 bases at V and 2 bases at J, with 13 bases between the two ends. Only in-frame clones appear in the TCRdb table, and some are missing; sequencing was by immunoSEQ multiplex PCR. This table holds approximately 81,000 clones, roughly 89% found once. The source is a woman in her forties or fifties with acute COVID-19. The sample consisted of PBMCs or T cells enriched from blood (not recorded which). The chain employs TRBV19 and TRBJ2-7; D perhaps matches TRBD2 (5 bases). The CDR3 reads CASGPGTAYEQYF. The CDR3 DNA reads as TGTGCCAGTGGCCCGGGAACGGCCTACGAGCAGTACTTC.